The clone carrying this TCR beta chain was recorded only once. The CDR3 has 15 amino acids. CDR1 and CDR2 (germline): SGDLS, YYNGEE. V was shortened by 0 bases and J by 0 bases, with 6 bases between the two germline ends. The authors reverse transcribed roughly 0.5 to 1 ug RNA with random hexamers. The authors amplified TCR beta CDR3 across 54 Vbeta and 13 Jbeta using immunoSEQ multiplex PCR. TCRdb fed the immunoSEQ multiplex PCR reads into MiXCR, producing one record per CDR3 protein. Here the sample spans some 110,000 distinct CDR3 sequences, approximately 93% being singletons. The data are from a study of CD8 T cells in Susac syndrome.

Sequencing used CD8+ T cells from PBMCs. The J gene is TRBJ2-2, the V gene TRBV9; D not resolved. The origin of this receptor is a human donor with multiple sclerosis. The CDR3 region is CASSVEDPNTGELFF. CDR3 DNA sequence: TGTGCCAGCAGCGTAGAGGACCCGAACACCGGGGAGCTGTTTTTT.